What follows are 6 T cell receptor beta chains derived from one specimen sequenced in a study of blood T cells in healthy people across ages. Sample-barcoded 5' priming and a J-beta primer mix drove a second PCR of roughly 7 to 11 cycles. TCRdb itself ran the 5' RACE reads through MiXCR, one entry per CDR3 protein. The sample holds some 1.1 million distinct CDR3 sequences; roughly two fifths are singletons and the top ten take around 13%. Sequenced material: blood. The receptors originated from a man between 18 and 29 years old in good health.

V is TRBV20-1 and J is TRBJ2-1, with 8 bases matching TRBD2. The J call may be faulty, since TRBJ2-7 better matches the DNA end. This CDR3 spans 14 amino acids. Germline-derived CDR1 and CDR2 are DFQATT and SNEGSKA (reference sequence). In DNA form, the CDR3 reads TGCAGTGCTAAGAGCGGGGGTTCCTACAATGAGCAGTACTTC. It yields the protein CSAKSGGSYNEQYF.

The V gene is TRBV3-1, the J gene TRBJ2-1; 10 bases are shared with TRBD2. V trimming: 0 bases; J trimming: 7 bases; junction bases outside the gene matches: 6. Germline-derived CDR1 and CDR2 are LGHDT and YNNKEL (reference sequence). This CDR3 spans 16 amino acids. CDR3 residues: CASSQDASGGKNEQFF. CDR3 nucleotide sequence: TGTGCCAGCAGCCAAGATGCTAGCGGGGGAAAAAATGAGCAGTTCTTC.

V gene TRBV2 combines with J gene TRBJ2-5, with D tentatively TRBD1 (7 bases). The CDR3 spans 14 residues. V was shortened by 6 bases and J by 1 base, with 12 bases between the two germline ends. CDR1 and CDR2 from the germline V gene are SNHLY and FYNNEI. CDR3 region: CASRAGQIQETQYF. The CDR3 DNA reads as TGTGCCAGCAGGGCGGGACAGATCCAAGAGACCCAGTACTTC.

V gene TRBV25-1 combines with J gene TRBJ2-1, with 9 bases that match TRBD1. The CDR3 loop spans 14 amino acids. Germline CDR1 and CDR2: MGHDK and SYGVNS. Trimming removed 3 bases from V and 7 bases from J; junction bases left unmatched: 4. The CDR3 here is CASSDLTGGNEQFF. The DNA of the CDR3 is TGTGCCAGCAGTGACCTGACAGGGGGTAATGAGCAGTTCTTC.

This clonotype has ten or more counts. This rearrangement joins TRBV7-9 to TRBJ1-4; D gene unclear. The V gene's germline CDR1 is SEHNR and CDR2 FQNEAQ (reference sequence). This CDR3 is built from 11 residues. V was cut by 5 bases and J by 5 bases, with 3 bases left in between. The CDR3 reads CASSQNEKLFF. The CDR3 nucleotides are TGTGCCAGCAGCCAAAATGAAAAACTGTTTTTT.

This sequence joins TRBV12-5 and TRBJ2-1, with D possibly being TRBD1 (5 bases). This CDR3 region has 14 residues. Germline values: CDR1 LGHNT, CDR2 FRNRAP. Trimming removed 7 bases from V and 8 bases from J, with 18 bases in between. Here the CDR3 reads CASAPARDFDEQFF. Here the CDR3 DNA reads TGTGCTAGTGCCCCAGCCAGGGATTTCGATGAGCAGTTCTTC.